This TCR beta chain stems from a study of blood T cell repertoires in COVID-19. In the original analysis: Nucleated cell number was recorded as an estimate derived from reference gene primer amplification. Data came from immunoSEQ multiplex PCR; TCRdb stores just in-frame clones and leaves some out. V, J and clone size derive from that table, while D and trimming were established from the DNA sequence. The sample lists 100,000 to 150,000 clones, around nine tenths occurring once. Sequencing was carried out using peripheral blood. This TCR derives from a human donor in a cohort sampled during active COVID-19.

This CDR3 is CASSQRRDRPSNYGYTF. The CDR3 coding sequence is TGCGCCAGCAGCCAACGTCGCGACAGGCCGTCTAACTATGGCTACACCTTC. The chain combines TRBV4-1 with TRBJ1-2, with D possibly matching TRBD1 (6 bases). V was cut by 2 bases and J by 0 bases, with 16 bases left in between. The CDR3 consists of 17 residues. CDR1 MGHRA and CDR2 YSYEKL come from the germline V gene.